What follows are 8 T cell receptor beta chains derived from one specimen sequenced in a study of control samples from healthy donors and cancer patients. Data came from immunoSEQ multiplex PCR; TCRdb stores just in-frame clones and leaves some out. The table includes 88,000 or so clones, over 90% detected once. The specimen was blood. These receptors were obtained from a woman aged 18-30 years in good health.

V gene TRBV5-1 combines with J gene TRBJ2-3; D gene uncertain. CDR3 length: 14 residues. CDR1 and CDR2 from the germline V gene are SGHRS and YFSETQ. V shed 0 bases and J shed 2 bases, with 7 bases lying between them. CDR3 DNA: TGCGCCAGCAGCTTGGAAGGTACCACAGATACGCAGTATTTT. The encoded protein is CASSLEGTTDTQYF. The full variable domain, in which reference TRBV5-1 and TRBJ2-3 provide the parts outside the CDR3, is KAGVTQTPRYLIKTRGQQVTLSCSPISGHRSVSWYQQTPGQGLQFLFEYFSETQRNKGNFPGRFSGRQFSNSRSEMNVSTLELGDSALYLCASSLEGTTDTQYFGPGTRLTVL.

The genes are TRBV9 and TRBJ2-3; D possibly corresponds to TRBD2 (5 bases). Germline loops: CDR1 SGDLS, CDR2 YYNGEE. With 6 bases removed from V and 0 bases from J, the gap between germline ends came to 14 bases. CDR3 length equals 15 residues. As DNA, the CDR3 is TGTGCCAGCACCCTACCCTGGACTAGCACAGATACGCAGTATTTT. Amino acids: CASTLPWTSTDTQYF.

This clone was seen just once. The chain carries TRBV4-2 and TRBJ1-4, with D perhaps matching TRBD1 (5 bases). The CDR3 sequence is 14 residues long. The ends were cut back, 1 base at V and 8 bases at J, with 11 bases in the middle. Germline V gene data show CDR1 as LGHNA and CDR2 as YNFKEQ. CDR3: CASSQGGVGEKLFF. DNA for the CDR3: TGTGCCAGCAGCCAAGGGGGGGTGGGCGAAAAACTGTTTTTT.

The CDR3 DNA is TGTGCCAGCAGTTATCAAACTAGCGGGCTCAATGAGCAGTTCTTC. Residues: CASSYQTSGLNEQFF. The V gene is TRBV6-5, the J gene TRBJ2-1, with 9 bases matching TRBD2. The J segment lost 6 bases and the V segment lost 3 bases, leaving 6 bases of the junction unmatched. CDR1 is MNHEY, CDR2 SVGAGI, per germline. The CDR3 covers 15 residues.

This chain links TRBV28 with TRBJ2-3; TRBD2 agrees at 11 bases. The J segment lost 4 bases and the V segment lost 4 bases, leaving 7 bases of the junction unmatched. Germline CDR1 MDHEN, CDR2 SYDVKM. This CDR3 has 16 residues. The CDR3 here is CASSSQLAGVPDTQYF. The CDR3, as DNA: TGTGCCAGCAGTTCCCAACTAGCGGGGGTACCAGATACGCAGTATTTT.

The chain combines TRBV10-2 with TRBJ2-7; TRBD1 matches 9 bases. The V gene end was trimmed by 6 bases and the J gene end by 0 bases; junction bases not matched to a gene: 6. This CDR3 spans 15 amino acids. Germline V gene sequence: CDR1 WSHSY, CDR2 SAAADI. This CDR3 reads CASSHRDRASYEQYF. The CDR3 DNA follows: TGCGCCAGCAGCCACCGGGACAGGGCCTCCTACGAGCAGTACTTC.

The genes are TRBV4-1 and TRBJ2-1, with D uncertain. The CDR3 consists of 16 residues. Germline V CDR1 and CDR2: MGHRA, YSYEKL. Trimming pared 4 bases from V and 4 bases from J, leaving 17 bases between. The CDR3 bases are TGCGCCAGCAGCCCCGTACTAAGCGAGAGTTACAATGAGCAGTTCTTC. Residues: CASSPVLSESYNEQFF.

The chain combines TRBV10-1 with TRBJ1-1, with a tentative D call TRBD1 (5 bases). The CDR3 consists of 15 residues. Germline values: CDR1 WNHNN, CDR2 SYGVQD (reference sequence). Trimming took 0 bases from V and 4 from J, leaving 12 bases between them. The CDR3 coding sequence is TGCGCCAGCAGTGAGTCTTGGTCGGGGACCACTGAAGCTTTCTTT. Translated: CASSESWSGTTEAFF.